This T cell receptor (beta chain) stems from a study of T cells in Graves' hyperthyroidism and ophthalmopathy. Across 18 months, stable Graves' hyperthyroidism was marked by no progression to ophthalmopathy. Diagnoses used clinical symptoms, serum thyroxine and TRAb, thyroid ultrasound and orbital computed tomography. General study results and limits: Ophthalmopathy and stable hyperthyroidism were told apart by a 13 V-J model.

The CDR3 extends over 12 amino acids. In germline, CDR1 is KGHDR, CDR2 SFDVKD. V was clipped by 3 bases and J by 8 bases, with 6 bases between them. Amplified TCR beta CDR3 regions came from RNA transcripts. The HTBI primer set was used in a first-round RT-PCR of the TCR CDR3. TCRdb fed the multiplex PCR reads into MiXCR, producing one record per CDR3 protein. Counted here are hundreds of thousands of distinct CDR3 sequences, roughly 37% occurring once; the ten biggest clones make up 7.5% to 9.5%. The sample holds many counts of this clonotype. The antigen remains undetermined. The source of this sequence is a young man with Graves' hyperthyroidism. This chain uses TRBV24-1 with TRBJ2-2; D gene ambiguous. The sample taken for sequencing was blood. Here the CDR3 DNA reads TGTGCCACCAGTGATCCGCAGGGGGAGCTGTTTTTT. It is translated as CATSDPQGELFF.